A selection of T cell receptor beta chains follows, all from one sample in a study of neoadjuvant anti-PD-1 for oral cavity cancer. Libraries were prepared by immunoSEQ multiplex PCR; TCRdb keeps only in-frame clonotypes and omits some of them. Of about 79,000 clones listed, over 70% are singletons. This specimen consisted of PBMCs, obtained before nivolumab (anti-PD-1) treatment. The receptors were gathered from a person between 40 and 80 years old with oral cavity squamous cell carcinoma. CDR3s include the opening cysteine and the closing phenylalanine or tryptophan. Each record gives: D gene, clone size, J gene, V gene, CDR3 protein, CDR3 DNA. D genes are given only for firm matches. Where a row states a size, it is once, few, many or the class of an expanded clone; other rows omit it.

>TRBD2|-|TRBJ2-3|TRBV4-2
CASSQGPLADTQYF
TGTGCCAGCAGCCAAGGTCCACTAGCGGACACGCAGTATTTT
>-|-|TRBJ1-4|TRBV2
CASRRALNEKLFF
TGTGCCAGCAGACGGGCCTTAAATGAAAAACTGTTTTTT
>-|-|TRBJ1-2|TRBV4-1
CASSQERGTDYGYTF
TGCGCCAGCAGCCAAGAAAGGGGGACGGATTATGGCTACACCTTC
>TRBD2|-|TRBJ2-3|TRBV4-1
CASSRLRGETQYF
TGCGCCAGCAGCCGCTTGCGGGGGGAGACGCAGTATTTT
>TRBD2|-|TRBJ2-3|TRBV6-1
CASSEGLAGTDTQYF
TGTGCCAGCAGTGAGGGACTAGCGGGCACAGATACGCAGTATTTT
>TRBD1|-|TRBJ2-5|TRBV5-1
CASSQVPRVGRSGGWQETQYF
TGCGCCAGCAGCCAGGTTCCTCGTGTGGGTAGGTCAGGGGGATGGCAAGAGACCCAGTACTTC
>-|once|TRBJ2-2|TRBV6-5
CASSYVDGELFF
TGTGCCAGCAGTTACGTTGATGGGGAGCTGTTTTTT
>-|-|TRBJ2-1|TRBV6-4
CASSDPGGRQFF
TGTGCCAGCAGTGACCCCGGGGGGCGTCAGTTCTTC
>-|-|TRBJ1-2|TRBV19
CASSILQIRTDRDGYTF
TGTGCCAGTAGTATTCTCCAAATCAGGACGGACAGAGATGGCTACACCTTC
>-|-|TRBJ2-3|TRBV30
CAWSTNSGRDTQYF
TGTGCCTGGAGCACTAATTCAGGGAGGGATACGCAGTATTTT
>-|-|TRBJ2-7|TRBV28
CASSLGGALTYEQYF
TGTGCCAGCAGTTTAGGCGGGGCTCTAACCTACGAGCAGTACTTC
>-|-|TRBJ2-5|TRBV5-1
CASYWGGGASDRYF
-
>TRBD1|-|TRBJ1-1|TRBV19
CASSVTGAIPEAFF
TGTGCCAGTTCTGTTACAGGGGCTATCCCTGAAGCTTTCTTT
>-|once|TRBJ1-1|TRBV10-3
CAISGGLTDTEAFF
TGTGCCATCAGTGGTGGACTGACGGACACTGAAGCTTTCTTT
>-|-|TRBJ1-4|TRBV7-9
CASSLDRRNEKLFF
TGTGCCAGCAGCTTAGACAGGAGGAATGAAAAACTGTTTTTT
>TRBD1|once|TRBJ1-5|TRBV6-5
CASSYSMDRNQPQHF
TGTGCCAGCAGTTACTCGATGGACAGGAATCAGCCCCAGCATTTT
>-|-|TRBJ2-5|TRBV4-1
CASSQMTLQETQYF
TGCGCCAGCAGCCAGATGACTCTACAAGAGACCCAGTACTTC
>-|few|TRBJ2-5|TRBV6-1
CASSIDSQETQYF
TGTGCCAGCAGTATTGACAGCCAAGAGACCCAGTACTTC
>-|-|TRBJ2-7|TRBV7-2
CASSLRSVRGSPYEQYF
TGTGCCAGCAGCTTACGTTCGGTCAGGGGATCTCCCTACGAGCAGTACTTC
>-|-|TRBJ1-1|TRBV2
CASVGGTEAFF
TGTGCCAGCGTCGGTGGGACAGAAGCTTTCTTT
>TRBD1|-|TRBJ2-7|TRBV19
CASSMTGSYEQYF
TGTGCCAGTAGTATGACAGGGAGTTACGAGCAGTACTTC
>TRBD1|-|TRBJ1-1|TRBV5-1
CASSPQGGNSEAFF
TGCGCCAGCAGCCCCCAGGGGGGGAACAGTGAAGCTTTCTTT
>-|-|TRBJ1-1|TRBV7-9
CASSPRQRMNTEAFF
TGTGCCAGCAGCCCCCGACAGAGGATGAACACTGAAGCTTTCTTT
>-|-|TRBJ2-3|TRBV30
CAWTPLGDTQYF
TGTGCCTGGACTCCCCTGGGAGATACGCAGTATTTT
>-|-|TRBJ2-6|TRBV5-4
CASSPPGPGANVLTF
TGTGCCAGCAGCCCCCCCGGTCCGGGGGCCAACGTCCTGACTTTC
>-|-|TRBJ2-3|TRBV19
CASSILKGTDTQYF
TGTGCCAGTAGTATACTGAAAGGTACAGATACGCAGTATTTT
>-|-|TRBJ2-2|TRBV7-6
CASSLGVRTNTGELFF
TGTGCCAGCAGCTTAGGGGTCAGAACGAACACCGGGGAGCTGTTTTTT
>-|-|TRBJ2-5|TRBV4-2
CASSQGAWGRQETQYF
TGTGCCAGCAGCCAGGGGGCTTGGGGGCGACAAGAGACCCAGTACTTC
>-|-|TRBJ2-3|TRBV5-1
CASSLAQTTDTQYF
TGCGCCAGCAGCTTGGCTCAGACCACAGATACGCAGTATTTT
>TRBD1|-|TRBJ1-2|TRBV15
CATSNPGQGVGGYTF
TGTGCCACCAGCAATCCGGGACAGGGGGTGGGTGGCTACACCTTC
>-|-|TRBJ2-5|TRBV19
CASSMGTSPETQYF
TGTGCCAGTAGTATGGGGACAAGCCCAGAGACCCAGTACTTC
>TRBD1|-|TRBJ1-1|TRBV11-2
CASSPGEWTGDTEAFF
TGTGCCAGCAGCCCGGGGGAGTGGACAGGGGACACTGAAGCTTTCTTT
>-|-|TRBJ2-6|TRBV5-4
CASSLAGREANVLTF
TGTGCCAGCAGCTTAGCGGGTCGGGAGGCCAACGTCCTGACTTTC
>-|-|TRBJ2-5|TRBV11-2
CASSQRQVVQETQYF
TGTGCCAGCAGCCAGCGACAGGTGGTGCAAGAGACCCAGTACTTC
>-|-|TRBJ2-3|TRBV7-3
CASSFRGTDTQYF
TGTGCCAGCAGCTTTCGGGGGACAGATACGCAGTATTTT
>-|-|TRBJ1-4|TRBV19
CASGDLRGANEKLFF
TGTGCCAGTGGTGACCTTAGGGGGGCTAATGAAAAACTGTTTTTT
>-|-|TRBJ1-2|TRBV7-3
CASSLTPETGPGGYTF
TGTGCCAGCAGCTTAACGCCTGAGACGGGCCCGGGTGGCTACACCTTC
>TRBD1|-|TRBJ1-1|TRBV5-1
CASSLNLAAGGAFF
TGCGCCAGCAGCTTGAACCTCGCGGCAGGGGGAGCTTTCTTT
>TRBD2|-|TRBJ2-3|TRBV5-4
CASRARGGGAADTQYF
TGTGCCAGCAGAGCCAGGGGCGGGGGGGCCGCAGATACGCAGTATTTT
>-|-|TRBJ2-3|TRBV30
CAWTRGTDTQYF
TGTGCCTGGACTAGGGGCACAGATACGCAGTATTTT
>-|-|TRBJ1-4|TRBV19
CASNRQGLEKLFF
TGTGCCAGTAACCGGCAGGGACTGGAAAAACTGTTTTTT
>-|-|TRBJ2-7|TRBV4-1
CASSQAGTLRYEQYF
TGCGCCAGCAGCCAAGCCGGGACATTAAGATACGAGCAGTACTTC
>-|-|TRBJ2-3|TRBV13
CASSLRPSGTFTDTQYF
TGTGCCAGCAGCTTGAGACCAAGCGGCACCTTCACAGATACGCAGTATTTT
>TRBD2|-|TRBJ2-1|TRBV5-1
CASSLPLAGFYNEQFF
TGCGCCAGCAGCTTGCCGCTAGCGGGATTCTACAATGAGCAGTTCTTC
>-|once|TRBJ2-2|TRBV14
CASSQGFWGRRELFF
TGTGCCAGCAGTCAAGGTTTTTGGGGGCGGCGGGAGCTGTTTTTT
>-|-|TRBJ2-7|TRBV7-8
CASSLRQNEQYF
TGTGCCAGCAGCTTACGACAGAACGAGCAGTACTTC
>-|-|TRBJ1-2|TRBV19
CASGAQVYYTF
TGTGCCAGCGGTGCCCAGGTGTACTACACCTTC
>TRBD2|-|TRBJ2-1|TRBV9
CASSPGVAGSYNEQFF
TGTGCCAGCAGCCCTGGGGTAGCGGGGTCCTACAATGAGCAGTTCTTC
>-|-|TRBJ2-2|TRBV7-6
CASSLGVAGSTGELFF
TGTGCCAGCAGCTTAGGGGTGGCGGGGAGCACCGGGGAGCTGTTTTTT
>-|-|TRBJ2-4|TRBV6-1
CASSSGSLAKNIQYF
TGTGCCAGCAGCAGCGGAAGTCTAGCCAAAAACATTCAGTACTTC